This is a list of T cell receptor beta chains from one sample in a study of cytomegalovirus exposure and HLA in healthy donors. The repertoire was sequenced with immunoSEQ multiplex PCR; TCRdb's copy has only in-frame clones and lacks some. The sample lists about 140,000 clones, about three quarters occurring once. The source material was PBMCs. The receptors here all came from a male donor in good health and CMV-seropositive. Each CDR3 is given with its conserved first and last residue. The D gene is left open where the match is weak. The size field is filled for only some rows; it gives once, few, many or a size class.

clone_size d_call j_call v_call cdr3_aa cdr3_nt
- - TRBJ2-3 TRBV12-5 CASGLGALQGRDTQYF TGTGCTAGTGGTTTGGGGGCACTCCAGGGGCGGGATACGCAGTATTTT
- - TRBJ2-5 TRBV6-1 CASSDQTGTLRETQYF TGTGCCAGCAGTGACCAAACCGGGACATTAAGGGAGACCCAGTACTTC
- - TRBJ2-7 TRBV12-2 CASRLGGLAGEQYF TGTGCAAGTCGCTTAGGCGGACTAGCGGGCGAGCAGTACTTC
- TRBD2 TRBJ2-7 TRBV4-2 CASSQDWSSGGSYEQYF TGTGCCAGCAGCCAAGATTGGTCTAGCGGGGGGTCCTACGAGCAGTACTTC
once TRBD2 TRBJ2-5 TRBV7-7 CASSLDWGGKKTQYF TGTGCTAGCAGCTTAGATTGGGGGGGGAAAAAGACCCAGTACTTC
- - TRBJ2-2 TRBV30 CAWKTRRQSSMTGELFF TGTGCCTGGAAGACCAGGAGACAGAGTAGTATGACCGGGGAGCTGTTTTTT
once - TRBJ1-1 TRBV5-1 CASSIYPQGNPEAFF TGCGCCAGCAGCATCTACCCACAGGGAAATCCTGAAGCTTTCTTT
- - TRBJ1-1 TRBV18 CASSRGQNTEAFF TGTGCCAGCTCACGGGGACAGAACACTGAAGCTTTCTTT
- TRBD1 TRBJ1-2 TRBV11-2 CASSPKGQANYGYTF TGTGCCAGCAGCCCGAAGGGACAGGCGAACTATGGCTACACCTTC
- TRBD1 TRBJ1-2 TRBV5-4 CASSPPDRGNYGYTF TGTGCCAGCAGCCCGCCGGACAGGGGGAACTATGGCTACACCTTC
- TRBD1 TRBJ1-4 TRBV2 CASGRQGPGEKLFF TGTGCCAGCGGCAGACAGGGGCCTGGAGAAAAACTGTTTTTT
few TRBD1 TRBJ1-1 TRBV5-6 CASSLEGADTEAFF TGTGCCAGCAGCTTGGAGGGGGCAGACACTGAAGCTTTCTTT
few - TRBJ1-2 TRBV5-1 CASSGLTGTGYTF TGCGCCAGCAGCGGGCTTACAGGTACCGGCTACACCTTC
- - TRBJ2-2 TRBV12-5 CASGLFRVAGELFF TGTGCTAGTGGTTTGTTCAGGGTAGCCGGGGAGCTGTTTTTT
- TRBD1 TRBJ1-2 TRBV6-1 CASWGTGAHGYTF TGTGCCAGCTGGGGAACAGGGGCGCATGGCTACACCTTC
- TRBD2 TRBJ2-3 TRBV5-1 CASSYSGTSGFTDTQYF TGCGCCAGCAGCTACTCCGGGACTAGCGGCTTCACAGATACGCAGTATTTT
- - TRBJ1-2 TRBV9 CASSVAPGGDYGYTF TGTGCCAGCAGCGTAGCTCCCGGGGGGGACTATGGCTACACCTTC
few TRBD2 TRBJ2-7 TRBV6-5 CASSYSGTSAYEQYF TGTGCCAGCAGTTACTCTGGGACTAGCGCCTACGAGCAGTACTTC
- - TRBJ2-5 TRBV9 CASSVEVAGGETQYF TGTGCCAGCAGCGTAGAGGTCGCCGGGGGAGAGACCCAGTACTTC
- TRBD2 TRBJ2-1 TRBV9 CASSARAGGYYNEQFF TGTGCCAGCAGCGCACGAGCGGGGGGGTACTACAATGAGCAGTTCTTC
- - TRBJ2-2 TRBV28 CASRDGTAGELFF TGTGCCAGCAGGGACGGGACTGCCGGGGAGCTGTTTTTT
- - TRBJ2-5 TRBV5-4 CASSLVGTQETQYF TGTGCCAGCAGCTTGGTGGGGACACAAGAGACCCAGTACTTC
- - TRBJ2-3 TRBV5-1 CASSRDSNLGDTQYF TGCGCCAGCAGCAGGGACTCAAACCTGGGGGATACGCAGTATTTT
few TRBD1 TRBJ1-1 TRBV6-5 CASSYGTVALEAFF TGTGCCAGCAGTTACGGGACAGTGGCTTTAGAAGCTTTCTTT
- TRBD2 TRBJ2-1 TRBV13 CASSLTGTSGGRNEQFF TGTGCCAGCAGCTTAACCGGGACTAGCGGGGGCCGGAATGAGCAGTTCTTC
- - TRBJ2-7 TRBV7-2 CASSLGGQEQYF TGTGCCAGCAGCTTAGGTGGCCAAGAGCAGTACTTC
few TRBD2 TRBJ2-7 TRBV7-3 CASSLAGGNGDEQYF TGTGCCAGCAGCTTAGCGGGAGGAAACGGGGACGAGCAGTACTTC
- - TRBJ2-4 TRBV5-1 CASSLSLTEAKNIQYF TGCGCCAGCAGCTTATCCCTCACGGAGGCCAAAAACATTCAGTACTTC
- - TRBJ2-7 TRBV6-5 CASSYPGKAYEQYF TGTGCCAGCAGTTACCCCGGGAAGGCGTACGAGCAGTACTTC
- TRBD1 TRBJ1-1 TRBV28 CASSPTGVPTEAFF TGTGCCAGCAGTCCGACAGGGGTGCCCACTGAAGCTTTCTTT
- - TRBJ1-5 TRBV7-8 CASRDGQSNQPQHF TGTGCCAGCAGGGATGGACAGAGCAATCAGCCCCAGCATTTT
- TRBD2 TRBJ2-1 TRBV25-1 CASSDSTSGRFGYNEQFF TGTGCCAGCAGTGATTCGACTAGCGGGAGGTTCGGGTACAATGAGCAGTTCTTC
- TRBD2 TRBJ2-7 TRBV7-9 CASSRPTSRVYEQYF TGTGCCAGCAGCCGCCCGACTAGCAGAGTTTACGAGCAGTACTTC
- - TRBJ2-3 TRBV21-1 CASSKGQDPVGTQYF TGTGCCAGCAGCAAAGGACAGGACCCCGTGGGTACGCAGTATTTT
few - TRBJ2-5 TRBV7-2 CASSRIGPRGETQYF TGTGCCAGCAGTAGAATCGGGCCAAGGGGAGAGACCCAGTACTTC
- - TRBJ2-1 TRBV2 CASSVGQGLPYNEQFF TGTGCCAGCAGTGTGGGTCAGGGGCTTCCGTACAATGAGCAGTTCTTC
once TRBD1 TRBJ1-2 TRBV19 CASTRDSNYGYTF TGTGCCAGTACCCGGGACAGTAACTATGGCTACACCTTC
- TRBD2 TRBJ2-1 TRBV18 CASSPPKGIAGELEQFF TGTGCCAGCTCACCACCGAAGGGAATAGCGGGAGAACTTGAGCAGTTCTTC
once TRBD2 TRBJ2-7 TRBV6-5 CASSWGGSYEQYF TGTGCCAGCAGTTGGGGGGGGAGCTACGAGCAGTACTTC
- - TRBJ2-1 TRBV4-1 CASSPSTGNSYNEQFF TGCGCCAGCAGCCCCTCCACAGGGAACTCCTACAATGAGCAGTTCTTC
few - TRBJ1-6 TRBV7-2 CASSLVTAYNSPLHF TGTGCCAGCAGCTTAGTGACAGCATATAATTCACCCCTCCACTTT
- - TRBJ2-7 TRBV4-2 CASSHKGLTYEQYF TGTGCCAGCAGCCACAAGGGGTTAACCTACGAGCAGTACTTC
- - TRBJ2-7 TRBV27 CASSFSGTYEQYF TGTGCCAGCAGTTTTTCCGGGACTTACGAGCAGTACTTC
- TRBD1 TRBJ1-5 TRBV6-6 CASNLQGNQPQHF TGTGCCAGCAACCTACAGGGGAATCAGCCCCAGCATTTT
few TRBD1 TRBJ2-3 TRBV25-1 CASSEGQVPGDTQYF TGTGCCAGCAGTGAGGGACAGGTGCCTGGAGATACGCAGTATTTT
- TRBD1 TRBJ2-7 TRBV23-1 CASSQWSGTGGYEQYF TGCGCCAGCAGTCAATGGTCAGGGACAGGGGGCTACGAGCAGTACTTC
- - TRBJ1-5 TRBV28 CASSLNRFSNQPQHF TGTGCCAGCAGTTTAAATAGATTTAGCAATCAGCCCCAGCATTTT
few - TRBJ1-4 TRBV2 CASSGLLATNEKLFF TGTGCCAGCTCAGGGTTACTTGCAACTAATGAAAAACTGTTTTTT
- TRBD2 TRBJ2-3 TRBV9 CASSNRDYPGGDTQYF TGTGCCAGCAGCAACCGGGACTACCCGGGAGGAGATACGCAGTATTTT
few - TRBJ2-2 TRBV19 CASSPGTANTGELFF TGTGCCAGTAGCCCCGGGACTGCGAACACCGGGGAGCTGTTTTTT